This T cell receptor (beta chain) was captured by sequencing in a study of T cell responses to AZD1222 COVID-19 vaccine (dated by TCRdb to the early 2020s). Context from the whole study: AZD1222 recipients whose second dose came at about 4 weeks and those whose second dose came at about 12 weeks were combined into one group, since spike-specific TCR depth and breadth did not differ between the two schedules. TCR sequencing covered some 250 trial participants: roughly 200 given two doses of AZD1222 and 26 given two doses of MenACWY control vaccine. Trial participants were enrolled by age into 18-55, 56-69 and 70-plus year subgroups, with approximately 150, 30 and 60 TCR-sequenced participants respectively.

This clone has only one observation. Its antigen remains unidentified. No base quality information exists; no much larger clone differs at one position. On the study overall, not on this receptor specifically: A significant rise in spike-specific TCR breadth and depth was observed after two AZD1222 doses relative to day 0 and relative to MenACWY recipients. Epitopes outside the regions mutated in the B.1.351 and B.1.1.7 variants were reportedly recognized by nearly half of the unique spike-specific TCRs. The whole spike protein was spanned by vaccine-associated CD4 TCRs, and dominant responses were seen in regions 160-218 and 743-854. Because no samples from the day 14 peak response were available, repertoires could be characterized only after the peak T cell response. In the small 56-69-year group, the increase in depth fell short of significance, most likely because of low power. Only six AZD1222 recipients were SARS-CoV-2 seropositive at baseline, limiting conclusions about previously exposed vaccinees. Participants were mostly white British, with more females than males. The authors suggested clonal diversity may have been underestimated.

In light of the paper, this sample's time point label describes: baseline before first vaccination. Vaccinee samples came from UK trials COV001 and COV002, including a single-blind randomized controlled phase 2/3 trial of AZD1222 (ChAdOx1 nCoV-19) in healthy adults. For TCRbeta chain sequencing, PBMC samples were collected from trial participants at day 0 and at day 28 after the second dose. The CDR3 regions of human TCRbeta chains were analyzed by immunosequencing. In the original analysis: Repertoire TCRs were matched against a reference library of SARS-CoV-2-specific TCRs generated with the MIRA antigen-specificity platform. Breadth was defined as the fraction of unique TCRs that were SARS-CoV-2-associated. Depth was defined as the fraction of total T cells that were SARS-CoV-2-associated. Using the MIRA data, each spike-specific TCR was assigned both to the spike region to which the TCR was reactive and to a CD4 or CD8 class. Log10-transformed breadth and depth values were compared by one-way ANOVA with Sidak's multiple comparisons tests. TCRdb's version of the immuneACCESS table is confined to in-frame rearrangements and falls short of the full clone set. An unresolved V gene accounts for under half of the shortfall where checked; the remainder is of unknown origin. The D gene and trimming were derived from the DNA, and the V and J assignments and clone size from that table. The sample table holds under 200,000 clones, of which about 93% were seen once. The ten most abundant clones make up about 0.6% of the sample.

The CDR3 starts with the cysteine, ends with the phenylalanine, and has 15 residues. Just CDR3 DNA is preserved here, 45 bases in frame from base 1. Taken from the germline V gene (reference sequence), the CDR1 and CDR2 loops are SGHKS and YYEKEE. The junction carries 13 bases between V and J, which are trimmed by 4 bases and 2 bases respectively. The chain joins TRBV5-5 to TRBJ2-1; the D gene is possibly TRBD1, with 6 bases matching. The TCR was taken from an adult in good health. The material was peripheral blood, obtained on day 0 of AZD1222 vaccination. The CDR3 sequence is CASSRNRVPYNEQFF. The nucleotide sequence is TGTGCCAGCAGCCGGAACAGGGTCCCCTACAATGAGCAGTTCTTC.